This T cell receptor beta chain derives from a study of blood T cell repertoires in COVID-19. TCRdb keeps only in-frame clones here, not all; method: immunoSEQ multiplex PCR. The sample records about 150,000 clones, about nine tenths being singletons. The V gene end was trimmed by 2 bases and the J gene end by 6 bases; junction bases not matched to a gene: 6. This CDR3 spans 15 amino acids. Germline lookup yields CDR1 SGHRS and CDR2 YFSETQ. This TCR was sampled from a man of 80 years or more with acute or convalescent COVID-19. The chain links TRBV5-1 to TRBJ2-2, with 8 bases aligning to TRBD1. Sequences were obtained from peripheral blood. CDR3 DNA: TGCGCCAGCAGCTTTGACAGGGGATGGGCCGGGGAGCTGTTTTTT. Encoded protein: CASSFDRGWAGELFF.